The 27 T cell receptor beta chains below were found in one sample sequenced in a study of T cell responses to AZD1222 COVID-19 vaccine. The table came from immunoSEQ multiplex PCR; TCRdb's copy has only in-frame clones and leaves some out. The table records about 150,000 clones, approximately 90% of them present only once. Sequences were derived from peripheral blood, sampled after recovery from COVID-19. The receptors shown here come from an adult who had recovered from COVID-19.

This sequence joins TRBV7-9 and TRBJ2-7, with D perhaps matching TRBD1 or TRBD2 (5 bases each). The CDR3 spans 18 residues. Germline V gives CDR1 SEHNR, CDR2 FQNEAQ (reference sequence). V shed 1 base and J shed 5 bases, with 24 bases lying between them. CDR3 protein: CASSLGRFEGLPEDEQYF. In DNA form, the CDR3 reads TGTGCCAGCAGCTTAGGTCGGTTCGAGGGGCTCCCCGAGGACGAGCAGTACTTC.

The chain recombines TRBV23-1 with TRBJ2-7; unclear D gene. TRBV23-1 is an open reading frame whose function is uncertain. V gave up 7 bases and J gave up 3 bases, with 10 bases separating them. This CDR3 is 12 amino acids long. The CDR3 DNA reads as TGCGCCAGCACCTCAATTTACTACGAGCAGTACTTC. Translation gives CASTSIYYEQYF.

V gene TRBV11-1 combines with J gene TRBJ2-2, with D hard to call. The CDR3 length is 15 residues. In germline, CDR1 is SGHAT, CDR2 FQDESV (reference sequence). Deletions cut 4 bases from V and 1 base from J, with 10 bases between. CDR3 in amino acids: CASSSASLNTGELFF. The CDR3, as DNA: TGTGCCAGCAGCTCCGCCAGCTTGAACACCGGGGAGCTGTTTTTT.

This clone was seen a single time. The chain recombines TRBV5-6 with TRBJ2-7; TRBD2 aligns across 9 bases. Germline V gene data show CDR1 as SGHDT and CDR2 as YYEEEE. CDR3 length equals 16 residues. The V gene end was trimmed by 3 bases and the J gene end by 3 bases; junction bases not matched to a gene: 10. The CDR3 DNA reads TGTGCCAGCAGCTCGTTTCCTAGCGGGAACCACTACGAGCAGTACTTC. Its protein is CASSSFPSGNHYEQYF.

The chain uses TRBV29-1 and TRBJ1-2, with 7 bases lining up with TRBD1. Germline-derived CDR1 and CDR2 are SQVTM and ANQGSEA. V was clipped by 4 bases and J by 0 bases; unmatched bases: 2. CDR3 length equals 13 residues. CDR3 bases: TGCAGCGTTGTGGGACAGTCTAACTATGGCTACACCTTC. Its protein product is CSVVGQSNYGYTF. The full variable domain, its missing parts supplied by reference TRBV29-1 and TRBJ1-2, is SAVISQKPSRDICQRGTSLTIQCQVDSQVTMMFWYRQQPGQSLTLIATANQGSEATYESGFVIDKFPISRPNLTFSTLTVSNMSPEDSSIYLCSVVGQSNYGYTFGSGTRLTVV.

This rearrangement joins TRBV19 to TRBJ2-1; 10 nucleotides align to TRBD2. Germline-derived CDR1 and CDR2 are LNHDA and SQIVND (reference sequence). Trimming took 1 base from V and 8 from J; bases not matched to a gene: 2. There are 14 residues in the CDR3. CDR3 sequence (DNA): TGTGCCAGTAGTATAGGTCTAGCGGGAGATGAGCAGTTCTTC. This encodes CASSIGLAGDEQFF.

In this sample, this clone turned up once. This rearrangement joins TRBV28 to TRBJ1-2; D unresolved. With 5 bases removed from V and 4 bases from J, the gap between germline ends came to 14 bases. CDR3 length: 14 residues. Germline V gives CDR1 MDHEN, CDR2 SYDVKM. CDR3 sequence: CASSRDGELYGYTF. The CDR3 bases are TGTGCCAGCAGTAGAGACGGAGAGCTCTATGGCTACACCTTC.

The V and J genes are TRBV5-1 and TRBJ1-2; tentatively, D is TRBD1 (5 bases). Per the germline V gene, CDR1 is SGHRS and CDR2 is YFSETQ. CDR3 length: 15 amino acids. Deletions cut 0 bases from V and 3 bases from J, with 12 bases between. The CDR3 sequence is CASSLEPGMDYGYTF. The CDR3 nucleotides read TGCGCCAGCAGCTTGGAGCCAGGGATGGACTATGGCTACACCTTC.

CDR3: CASSFPRGSPGDTIYF. DNA for the CDR3: TGTGCCAGCAGCTTCCCTCGGGGGTCCCCTGGGGACACCATATATTTT. This chain joins TRBV7-9 and TRBJ1-3; possibly TRBD1 for D (5 bases). Per the germline V gene, CDR1 is SEHNR and CDR2 is FQNEAQ (reference sequence). This CDR3 contains 16 residues. V lost 3 bases, J lost 8 bases, and 20 bases lay in between.

The V and J genes are TRBV2 and TRBJ1-1, with 7 bases lining up with TRBD1. Germline V CDR1 and CDR2: SNHLY, FYNNEI. V was pared by 6 bases and J by 0 bases, with 7 bases of the junction left unmatched. The CDR3 contains 15 residues. CDR3 nucleotides: TGTGCCAGCAGATTTGACAGGGTTTTGAACACTGAAGCTTTCTTT. Translation: CASRFDRVLNTEAFF.

The chain employs TRBV29-1 and TRBJ2-7; perhaps TRBD1 as D (6 bases). Germline loops: CDR1 SQVTM, CDR2 ANQGSEA. Between the trimmed V and J ends, which lost 6 bases and 3 bases, there was a span of 15 bases. The CDR3 covers 13 residues. The CDR3: CSVGTLSVYEQYF. CDR3 coding DNA: TGCAGCGTCGGGACATTGTCCGTCTACGAGCAGTACTTC.

V and J are TRBV5-1 and TRBJ2-3, with D possibly being TRBD2 (6 bases). V lost 7 bases and J lost 2, with 20 bases in between. This CDR3 is 16 amino acids long. Germline CDR1 is SGHRS and CDR2 is YFSETQ. CDR3 amino acids: CASFVGGGLLTDTQYF. The CDR3 DNA sequence: TGCGCCAGCTTCGTTGGAGGAGGACTACTCACAGATACGCAGTATTTT.

This chain links TRBV29-1 with TRBJ2-7; a possible D gene is TRBD2 (7 bases). Germline CDR1 and CDR2: SQVTM and ANQGSEA. The CDR3 contains 15 residues. Trimming stripped 4 bases from V and 1 base from J, with 17 bases between. This CDR3 is CSVGFVGGASYEQYF. In DNA form, the CDR3 reads TGCAGCGTTGGGTTCGTTGGGGGGGCGTCCTACGAGCAGTACTTC.

The chain employs TRBV5-4 and TRBJ2-3, with 11 bases aligning to TRBD2. CDR3 size: 16 residues. Germline V gene lookup returns CDR1 SGHNT and CDR2 YYREEE (reference sequence). The trim removed 4 bases at V and 9 bases at J, leaving 13 bases unmatched. CDR3 sequence: CASSPAGLAEPGTQYF. CDR3 in DNA: TGTGCCAGCAGCCCCGCGGGACTAGCGGAACCGGGGACGCAGTATTTT.

The gene calls are TRBV7-2 and TRBJ1-5; D possibly corresponds to TRBD1 (5 bases). Germline V gene data show CDR1 as SGHTA and CDR2 as FQGNSA. With 2 bases removed from V and 6 bases from J, the gap between germline ends came to 8 bases. CDR3 length equals 13 residues. The CDR3 is CASSLLGAQPQHF. Here the CDR3 DNA reads TGTGCCAGCAGCTTACTAGGGGCTCAGCCCCAGCATTTT. Full variable domain (outside the CDR3, taken from reference TRBV7-2 and TRBJ1-5): GAGVSQSPSNKVTEKGKDVELRCDPISGHTALYWYRQSLGQGLEFLIYFQGNSAPDKSGLPSDRFSAERTGGSVSTLTIQRTQQEDSAVYLCASSLLGAQPQHFGDGTRLSIL.

This rearrangement joins TRBV28 to TRBJ1-1, with D perhaps TRBD1 (6 bases). CDR3 size: 15 residues. V was trimmed by 7 bases and J by 1 base, leaving 16 bases between them. Germline V gives CDR1 MDHEN, CDR2 SYDVKM. The CDR3 DNA is TGTGCCAGCACCCCTTGGGGGCAGAAGAACACTGAAGCTTTCTTT. Translation gives CASTPWGQKNTEAFF.

The V gene is TRBV5-4, the J gene TRBJ2-5, with 8 positions matching TRBD2. CDR1 SGHNT and CDR2 YYREEE come from the germline V gene (reference sequence). The CDR3 covers 15 residues. V was pared by 4 bases and J by 5 bases, with 10 bases of the junction left unmatched. CDR3 protein: CASSVDSGVRETQYF. CDR3 in DNA: TGTGCCAGCAGCGTCGATAGCGGGGTCCGGGAGACCCAGTACTTC.

This clone was counted a single time. The J gene is TRBJ2-3, the V gene TRBV29-1; D may be TRBD1 (6 bases). The V gene lost 5 bases and the J gene lost 1 base, with 16 bases spanning the gap. The CDR3 totals 15 residues. Germline CDR1 and CDR2: SQVTM and ANQGSEA. CDR3 nucleotides: TGCAGCGTTAGAGGGGACACCCAAGGCACAGATACGCAGTATTTT. It is translated as CSVRGDTQGTDTQYF.

The rearrangement uses TRBV5-4 and TRBJ1-3, with a tentative D call TRBD1 (6 bases). The CDR3 runs to 15 residues. Germline CDR1 and CDR2: SGHNT and YYREEE (reference sequence). The V and J ends lost 4 bases and 2 bases respectively, with 13 bases between them. This CDR3 is CASSPGGPTGNTIYF. CDR3 coding DNA: TGTGCCAGCAGCCCCGGGGGGCCCACTGGAAACACCATATATTTT.

The chain couples TRBV2 to TRBJ2-7, with 14 nucleotides matching TRBD2. V was clipped by 6 bases and J by 4 bases; unmatched bases: 5. Germline CDR1 and CDR2: SNHLY and FYNNEI. The CDR3 consists of 15 residues. CDR3 nucleotide sequence: TGTGCCAGCAGCGGGACTAGCGGGAGTGCGTACGAGCAGTACTTC. Translation gives CASSGTSGSAYEQYF.

The chain employs TRBV3-1 (or the pseudogene TRBV3-2) and TRBJ2-2; D is undetermined. The CDR3 length is 11 residues. Per the germline V gene, CDR1 is LGHDT and CDR2 is YNNKEL (reference sequence). V lost 7 bases and J lost 8, with 8 bases in between. The CDR3 protein is CASNKTGELFF. The CDR3 nucleotides read TGTGCCAGCAATAAGACAGGGGAGCTGTTTTTT.

The chain is built from TRBV25-1 and TRBJ1-1; 9 bases align to TRBD1. The CDR3 runs to 15 residues. Germline lookup yields CDR1 MGHDK and CDR2 SYGVNS. With 4 bases clipped from V and 5 bases from J, the junction kept 8 bases outside the gene matches. The CDR3 bases are TGTGCCAGCAGTGCAGACAGGGGGGGAGGGACTGAAGCTTTCTTT. Translated: CASSADRGGGTEAFF.

The V call is TRBV29-1, the J call TRBJ2-7; 8 positions agree with TRBD2. This CDR3 has 14 amino acids. The junction had 6 bases not matched to a gene; V was cut back by 4 bases and J by 1 base. Germline V gene lookup returns CDR1 SQVTM and CDR2 ANQGSEA. The CDR3 bases are TGCAGCGTTGGGCGGGGGGCGCAATCCTACGAGCAGTACTTC. It yields the protein CSVGRGAQSYEQYF.

This clone was detected once. This chain joins TRBV2 and TRBJ2-4; 15 bases line up with TRBD2. Germline trimming cut 6 bases from V and 2 bases from J; bases unmatched to any gene: 11. The CDR3 extends over 19 amino acids. Germline CDR1 and CDR2: SNHLY and FYNNEI. CDR3 protein: CASSPGLAGGLFSKNIQYF. CDR3 DNA sequence: TGTGCCAGCAGCCCCGGACTAGCGGGAGGGCTTTTCTCCAAAAACATTCAGTACTTC.

The J gene is TRBJ2-7, the V gene TRBV7-3; 10 bases map to TRBD2. Germline V CDR1 and CDR2: SGHTA, FQGTGA. The V gene end was trimmed by 2 bases and the J gene end by 0 bases; junction bases not matched to a gene: 1. The CDR3 is 15 amino acids. The CDR3, as DNA: TGTGCCAGCAGCTTAGGGACTAGCGTCTCCTACGAGCAGTACTTC. Its translation is CASSLGTSVSYEQYF.

V is TRBV3-1 (or the pseudogene TRBV3-2) and J is TRBJ2-1, with D possibly TRBD2 on 5 matching bases. Germline lookup yields CDR1 LGHDT and CDR2 YNNKEL (reference sequence). V lost 1 base and J 0 bases, leaving 13 bases between the germline ends. The CDR3 is 17 amino acids. The CDR3 reads CASSQGSAGGSYNEQFF. CDR3 bases: TGTGCCAGCAGCCAAGGTTCTGCGGGTGGCTCCTACAATGAGCAGTTCTTC.

A single count supports this clone. The chain is built from TRBV7-8 and TRBJ2-5, with 7 bases lining up with TRBD1. V lost 5 bases to trimming and J lost 2 bases; unmatched junction nucleotides: 2. This CDR3 is built from 13 residues. The germline V gene encodes CDR1 SGHVS and CDR2 FQNEAQ. The CDR3 DNA is TGTGCCAGCAGCCCGGGACAGCAAGAGACCCAGTACTTC. Its protein product is CASSPGQQETQYF.